Listed here is a single T cell receptor beta chain. This CDR3 is 15 amino acids long. The trim removed 10 bases at V and 7 bases at J, leaving 16 bases unmatched. The germline V gene has CDR1 SGHTA and CDR2 FQGNSA. The data were produced by immunoSEQ multiplex PCR, yet TCRdb's version contains in-frame clones alone and is incomplete. The data show 80,000 to 90,000 clones, 65% to 80% seen once. This sample was taken from a study of blood T cell repertoires in COVID-19. V is TRBV7-2 and J is TRBJ2-5, with 9 bases that match TRBD2. This sequence was found in a man between 70 and 80 years old with acute or convalescent COVID-19. The sequenced material came from peripheral blood. The CDR3 DNA follows: TGTGCCATCTCAAGATTGGCTAGCGGGGTGGGGACCCAGTACTTC. It yields the protein CAISRLASGVGTQYF.